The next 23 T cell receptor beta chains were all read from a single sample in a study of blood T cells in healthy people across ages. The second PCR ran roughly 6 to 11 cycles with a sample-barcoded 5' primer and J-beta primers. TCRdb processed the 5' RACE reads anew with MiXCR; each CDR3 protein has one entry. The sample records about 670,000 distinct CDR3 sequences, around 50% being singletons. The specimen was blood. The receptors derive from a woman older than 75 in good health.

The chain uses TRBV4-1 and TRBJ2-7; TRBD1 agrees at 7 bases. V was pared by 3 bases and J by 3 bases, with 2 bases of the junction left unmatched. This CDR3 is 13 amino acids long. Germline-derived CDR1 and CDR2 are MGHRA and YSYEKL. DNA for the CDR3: TGCGCCAGCAGCCATCGACAGGGCTACGAGCAGTACTTC. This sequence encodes CASSHRQGYEQYF.

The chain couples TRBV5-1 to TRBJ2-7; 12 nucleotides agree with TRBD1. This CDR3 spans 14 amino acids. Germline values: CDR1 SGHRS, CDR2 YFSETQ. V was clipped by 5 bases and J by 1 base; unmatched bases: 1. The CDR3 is CASRGQGASYEQYF. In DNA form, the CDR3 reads TGCGCCAGCAGGGGACAGGGGGCTTCCTACGAGCAGTACTTC. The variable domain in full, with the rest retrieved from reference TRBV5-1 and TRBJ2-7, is KAGVTQTPRYLIKTRGQQVTLSCSPISGHRSVSWYQQTPGQGLQFLFEYFSETQRNKGNFPGRFSGRQFSNSRSEMNVSTLELGDSALYLCASRGQGASYEQYFGPGTRLTVT.

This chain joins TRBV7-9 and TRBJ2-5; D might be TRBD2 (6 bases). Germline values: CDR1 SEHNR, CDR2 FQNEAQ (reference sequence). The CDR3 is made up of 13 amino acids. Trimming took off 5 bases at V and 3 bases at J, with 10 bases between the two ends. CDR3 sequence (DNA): TGTGCCAGCAGCACCGGCGGGGAAGAGACCCAGTACTTC. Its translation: CASSTGGEETQYF.

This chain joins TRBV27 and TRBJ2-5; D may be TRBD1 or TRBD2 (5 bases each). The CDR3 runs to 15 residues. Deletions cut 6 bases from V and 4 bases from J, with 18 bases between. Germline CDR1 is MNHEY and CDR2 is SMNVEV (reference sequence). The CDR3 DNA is TGTGCCAGCAGCAGTCACCGGGACGGCGGAGAGACCCAGTACTTC. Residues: CASSSHRDGGETQYF.

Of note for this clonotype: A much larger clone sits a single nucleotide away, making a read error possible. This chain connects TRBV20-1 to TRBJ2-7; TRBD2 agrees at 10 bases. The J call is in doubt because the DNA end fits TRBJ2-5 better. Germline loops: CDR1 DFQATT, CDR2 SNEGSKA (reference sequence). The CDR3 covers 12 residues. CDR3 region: CSAASGGETQYF. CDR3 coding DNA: TGCAGTGCGGCTAGCGGGGGCGAGACCCAGTACTTC.

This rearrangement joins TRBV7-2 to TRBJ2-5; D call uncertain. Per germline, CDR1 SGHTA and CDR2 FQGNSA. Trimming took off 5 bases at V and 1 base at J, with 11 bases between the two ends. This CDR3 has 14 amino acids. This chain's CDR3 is CASSRGLRQETQYF. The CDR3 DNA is TGTGCCAGCAGCCGCGGCCTGCGCCAAGAGACCCAGTACTTC.

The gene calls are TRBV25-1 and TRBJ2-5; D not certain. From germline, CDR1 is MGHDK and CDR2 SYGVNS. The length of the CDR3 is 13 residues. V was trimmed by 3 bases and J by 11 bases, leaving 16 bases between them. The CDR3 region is CASSEDDHNEQYF. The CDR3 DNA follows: TGTGCCAGCAGTGAGGACGACCACAATGAGCAGTACTTC. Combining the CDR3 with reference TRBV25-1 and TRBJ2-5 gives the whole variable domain EADIYQTPRYLVIGTGKKITLECSQTMGHDKMYWYQQDPGMELHLIHYSYGVNSTEKGDLSSESTVSRIRTEHFPLTLESARPSHTSQYLCASSEDDHNEQYFGPGTRLLVL.

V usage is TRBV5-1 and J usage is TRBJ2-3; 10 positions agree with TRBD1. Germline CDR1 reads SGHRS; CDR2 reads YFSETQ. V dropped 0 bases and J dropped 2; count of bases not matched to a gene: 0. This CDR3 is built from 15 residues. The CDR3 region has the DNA TGCGCCAGCAGCTTGGGACAGGGGGCCACAGATACGCAGTATTTT. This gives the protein CASSLGQGATDTQYF.

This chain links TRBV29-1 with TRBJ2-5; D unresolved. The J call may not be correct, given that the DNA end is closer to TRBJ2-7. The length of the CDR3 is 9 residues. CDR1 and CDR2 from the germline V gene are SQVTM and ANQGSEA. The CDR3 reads CSVGSEQYF. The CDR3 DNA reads TGCAGCGTAGGGTCCGAGCAGTACTTC.

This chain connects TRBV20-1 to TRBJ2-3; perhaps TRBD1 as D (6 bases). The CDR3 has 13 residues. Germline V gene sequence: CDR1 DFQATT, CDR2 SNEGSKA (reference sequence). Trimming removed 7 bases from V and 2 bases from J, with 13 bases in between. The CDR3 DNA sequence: TGCAGTGGGGGACAAGGGTTCACAGATACGCAGTATTTT. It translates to CSGGQGFTDTQYF.

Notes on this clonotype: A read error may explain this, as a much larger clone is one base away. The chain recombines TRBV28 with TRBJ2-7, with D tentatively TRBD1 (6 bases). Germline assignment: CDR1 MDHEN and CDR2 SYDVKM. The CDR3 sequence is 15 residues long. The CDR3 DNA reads TGTGCCAGCAGTCCGGGGACAATGAGCTCCCACGAGCAGTACTTC. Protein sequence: CASSPGTMSSHEQYF.

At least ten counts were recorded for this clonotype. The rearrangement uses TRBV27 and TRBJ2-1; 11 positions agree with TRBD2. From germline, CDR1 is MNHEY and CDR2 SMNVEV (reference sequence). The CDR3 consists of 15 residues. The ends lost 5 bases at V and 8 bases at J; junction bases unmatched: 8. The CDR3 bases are TGTGCCAGCAGTCAACTAGCGGGAGAGGTCCATGAGCAGTTCTTC. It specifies CASSQLAGEVHEQFF.

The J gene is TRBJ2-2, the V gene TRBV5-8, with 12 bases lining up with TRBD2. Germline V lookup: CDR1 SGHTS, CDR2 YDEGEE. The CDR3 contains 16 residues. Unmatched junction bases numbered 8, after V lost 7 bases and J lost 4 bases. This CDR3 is CASRIWGLAGTGELFF. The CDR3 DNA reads TGTGCCAGCCGTATTTGGGGACTAGCGGGCACCGGGGAGCTGTTTTTT.

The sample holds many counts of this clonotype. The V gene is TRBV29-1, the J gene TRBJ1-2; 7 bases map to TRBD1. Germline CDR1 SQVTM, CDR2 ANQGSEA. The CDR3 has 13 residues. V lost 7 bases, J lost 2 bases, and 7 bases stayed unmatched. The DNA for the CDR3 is TGCAGCGCAGCTGAGGGACAGAACTATGGCTACACCTTC. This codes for CSAAEGQNYGYTF.

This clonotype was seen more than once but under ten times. This CDR3 reads CAISASMNTEAFF. CDR3 nucleotide sequence: TGTGCCATCAGCGCTTCAATGAACACTGAAGCTTTCTTT. The genes are TRBV10-3 and TRBJ1-1; no reliable D call. This CDR3 region has 13 residues. Trimming cost V 6 bases and J 0 bases, with 8 bases left between them. Germline values: CDR1 ENHRY, CDR2 SYGVKD.

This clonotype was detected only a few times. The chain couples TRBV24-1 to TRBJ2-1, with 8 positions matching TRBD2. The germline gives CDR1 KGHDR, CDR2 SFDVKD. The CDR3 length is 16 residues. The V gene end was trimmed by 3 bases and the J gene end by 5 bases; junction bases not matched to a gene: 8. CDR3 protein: CATSDPGVAGNNEQFF. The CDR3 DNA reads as TGTGCCACCAGTGATCCCGGGGTAGCGGGAAACAATGAGCAGTTCTTC.

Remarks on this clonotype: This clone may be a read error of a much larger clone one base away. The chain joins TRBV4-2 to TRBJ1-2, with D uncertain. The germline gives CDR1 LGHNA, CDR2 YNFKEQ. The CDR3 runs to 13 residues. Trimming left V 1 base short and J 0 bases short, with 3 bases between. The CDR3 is CASSQAPNYGYTF. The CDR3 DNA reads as TGTGCCAGCAGCCAAGCACCTAACTATGGCTACACCTTC.

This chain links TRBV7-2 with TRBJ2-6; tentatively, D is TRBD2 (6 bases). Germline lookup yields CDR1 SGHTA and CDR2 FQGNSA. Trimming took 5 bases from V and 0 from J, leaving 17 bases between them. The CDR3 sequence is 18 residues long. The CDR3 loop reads CASSGSGTVNSGANVLTF. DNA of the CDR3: TGTGCCAGCAGCGGTAGTGGGACTGTCAACTCTGGGGCCAACGTCCTGACTTTC.

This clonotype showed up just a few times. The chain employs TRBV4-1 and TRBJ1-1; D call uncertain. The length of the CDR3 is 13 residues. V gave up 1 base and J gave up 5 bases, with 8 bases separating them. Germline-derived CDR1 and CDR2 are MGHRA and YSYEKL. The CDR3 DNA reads TGCGCCAGCAGCCAAGCGGGAGATACTGAAGCTTTCTTT. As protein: CASSQAGDTEAFF.

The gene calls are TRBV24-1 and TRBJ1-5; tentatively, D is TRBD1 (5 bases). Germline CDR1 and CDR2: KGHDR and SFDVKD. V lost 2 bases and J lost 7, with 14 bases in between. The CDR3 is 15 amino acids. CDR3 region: CATSDSGGGDQPQHF. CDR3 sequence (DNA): TGTGCCACCAGTGATTCGGGCGGCGGGGACCAGCCCCAGCATTTT.

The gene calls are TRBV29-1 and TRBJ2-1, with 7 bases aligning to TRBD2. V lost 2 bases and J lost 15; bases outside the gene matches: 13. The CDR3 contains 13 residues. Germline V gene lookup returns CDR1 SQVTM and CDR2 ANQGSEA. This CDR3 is CSVESGLVTRPFF. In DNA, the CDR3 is TGCAGCGTTGAATCTGGACTAGTGACCAGACCGTTCTTC.

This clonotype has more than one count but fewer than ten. CDR3 sequence reads: CASSLHLTGGNQPQHF. CDR3 DNA sequence: TGTGCCAGCAGTTTACATTTGACAGGGGGAAATCAGCCCCAGCATTTT. This sequence joins TRBV27 and TRBJ1-5, with 9 bases that match TRBD1. Germline V gene sequence: CDR1 MNHEY, CDR2 SMNVEV (reference sequence). The V gene end was trimmed by 2 bases and the J gene end by 4 bases; junction bases not matched to a gene: 6. This CDR3 contains 16 residues.

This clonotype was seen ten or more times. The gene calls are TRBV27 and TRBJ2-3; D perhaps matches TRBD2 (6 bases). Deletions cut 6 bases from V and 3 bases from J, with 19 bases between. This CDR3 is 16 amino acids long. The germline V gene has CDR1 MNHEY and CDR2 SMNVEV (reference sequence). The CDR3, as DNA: TGTGCCAGCAGCGCCGGCGGGACCCAGGAAACAGATACGCAGTATTTT. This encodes CASSAGGTQETDTQYF.